This TCR beta chain originates from a study of graft-versus-host responses after intestinal transplantation. Generated by immunoSEQ multiplex PCR, the TCRdb table keeps only in-frame clones and is missing some. Of 90,000 to 120,000 clones in the sample, roughly 87% were seen once. Concerning this clone: As yet, its antigen is unknown.

The starting material was unstimulated CD4+ T cells sorted from spleen or lymph node cells, obtained before transplant. The clonotype was recovered from a human donor who was the organ donor for an intestinal transplant.

This CDR3 is CASSLEGWASPVRTEAFF. CDR3 in DNA: TGCGCCAGCAGCTTGGAAGGGTGGGCGTCTCCTGTTCGTACTGAAGCTTTCTTT. V usage is TRBV5-1 and J usage is TRBJ1-1; D remains ambiguous. The CDR3 runs to 18 residues. Trimming took off 0 bases at V and 5 bases at J, with 23 bases between the two ends. Per the germline V gene, CDR1 is SGHRS and CDR2 is YFSETQ.